These 18 T cell receptor beta chains originate from one sample sequenced in a study of T-cell reconstitution after alpha-beta-depleted transplantation in children. It was with unique molecular identifiers that the TCRbeta library was prepared. TCRdb reprocessed the PCR reads via MiXCR and lists one record per CDR3 protein. The sample lists some 100,000 distinct CDR3 sequences, 15% to 18% seen once, with about 19% in the top ten. The sample was PBMCs, mostly from graft donor cells, taken 180 days after TCRalphabeta/CD19-depleted stem cell transplant. Source of these receptors: a male patient aged 2 to 10 who had a stem cell transplant for acute lymphoblastic leukemia, so the T cells may come from the graft donor.

This clonotype was detected only a few times. CDR3 DNA: TGCAGTGCTTCGGGCCCGTGGGGTGGGGTGAACACTGAAGCTTTCTTT. As protein: CSASGPWGGVNTEAFF. This chain links TRBV20-1 with TRBJ1-1; D is ambiguous. The CDR3 consists of 16 residues. Trimming took off 5 bases at V and 0 bases at J, with 19 bases between the two ends. From germline, CDR1 is DFQATT and CDR2 SNEGSKA (reference sequence).

This chain uses TRBV10-3 with TRBJ2-1; no clear D. Germline CDR1 and CDR2: ENHRY and SYGVKD. The CDR3 is made up of 12 amino acids. V was shortened by 6 bases and J by 10 bases, with 13 bases between the two germline ends. For the CDR3, the DNA is TGTGCCATCAGCGATTCCCCCAGCGAGCAGTTCTTC. Its protein is CAISDSPSEQFF.

The chain uses TRBV3-1 and TRBJ1-6; D uncertain. Germline assignment: CDR1 LGHDT and CDR2 YNNKEL (reference sequence). This CDR3 spans 16 amino acids. The V gene lost 4 bases and the J gene lost 1 base, with 11 bases spanning the gap. The CDR3 sequence is CASSRFRRSYNSPLHF. The CDR3 DNA is TGTGCCAGCAGCCGCTTTCGTCGGTCCTATAATTCACCCCTCCACTTT.

This clonotype was counted a few times. The rearrangement uses TRBV7-9 and TRBJ1-1; D is uncertain. In germline, CDR1 is SEHNR, CDR2 FQNEAQ (reference sequence). V was trimmed by 5 bases and J by 6 bases, leaving 19 bases between them. The CDR3 loop spans 15 amino acids. This CDR3 is CASSPVSAPKSEAFF. DNA of the CDR3: TGTGCCAGCAGCCCTGTCTCGGCGCCGAAATCTGAAGCTTTCTTT.

The sample holds a few counts of this clonotype. The rearrangement uses TRBV5-1 and TRBJ2-2; tentatively, D is TRBD1 (6 bases). V lost 4 bases and J 5 bases, leaving 9 bases between the germline ends. The CDR3 is 13 amino acids. The germline gives CDR1 SGHRS, CDR2 YFSETQ. The CDR3 loop is CASSADRTGELFF. CDR3 DNA: TGCGCCAGCAGCGCCGACAGGACCGGGGAGCTGTTTTTT. Filled out from reference TRBV5-1 and TRBJ2-2, the complete variable domain reads KAGVTQTPRYLIKTRGQQVTLSCSPISGHRSVSWYQQTPGQGLQFLFEYFSETQRNKGNFPGRFSGRQFSNSRSEMNVSTLELGDSALYLCASSADRTGELFFGEGSRLTVL.

This clonotype was found many times. V and J are TRBV11-2 and TRBJ1-5, with a tentative D call TRBD1 (6 bases). Trimming took 4 bases from V and 5 from J, leaving 18 bases between them. The CDR3 extends over 16 amino acids. Germline V gene sequence: CDR1 SGHAT, CDR2 FQNNGV. The CDR3 reads CASSSFITGSDQPQHF. In DNA form, the CDR3 reads TGTGCCAGCAGCTCCTTTATAACAGGGTCAGATCAGCCCCAGCATTTT.

The chain recombines TRBV4-3 with TRBJ2-7; 10 positions agree with TRBD2. CDR3 length: 15 residues. In germline, CDR1 is LGHNA, CDR2 YSLEER. The ends lost 3 bases at V and 2 bases at J; junction bases unmatched: 4. The CDR3 loop reads CASSQSLAGAYEQYF. The CDR3 nucleotides are TGCGCCAGCAGCCAGAGTCTAGCGGGGGCCTACGAGCAGTACTTC.

V is TRBV29-1 and J is TRBJ2-7; 7 bases match TRBD1. This CDR3 is built from 12 residues. In germline, CDR1 is SQVTM, CDR2 ANQGSEA. V shed 4 bases, J shed 6 bases, and the junction held 6 bases outside the gene matches. CDR3 sequence reads: CSVAAGGVEQYF. CDR3 sequence (DNA): TGCAGCGTTGCGGCAGGGGGAGTCGAGCAGTACTTC.

This clonotype was counted many times. The chain has TRBV5-1 and TRBJ2-7; D gene unclear. Trimming shortened V by 3 bases and J by 3 bases, and 16 bases separated the two germline ends. Germline V gene lookup returns CDR1 SGHRS and CDR2 YFSETQ. This CDR3 contains 15 residues. Here the CDR3 reads CASSSVSVGNYEQYF. In DNA, the CDR3 is TGCGCCAGCAGCTCGGTGAGTGTGGGTAACTACGAGCAGTACTTC.

This clonotype was observed a handful of times. The J gene is TRBJ2-7, the V gene TRBV5-1; 7 bases fit TRBD1. This CDR3 has 12 amino acids. Germline CDR1 reads SGHRS; CDR2 reads YFSETQ. J gave up 4 bases and V 4 bases, and 2 bases lay outside the gene matches. The CDR3: CASSGRGYEQYF. CDR3 DNA: TGCGCCAGCAGCGGCAGGGGGTACGAGCAGTACTTC.

Only a few counts were recorded for this clonotype. Here the CDR3 DNA reads TGCGCCAGCAGCCCGAGTAGGACAGGGGCCGAAAAACTGTTTTTT. Translation: CASSPSRTGAEKLFF. V and J are TRBV4-3 and TRBJ1-4; TRBD1 aligns across 9 bases. V was clipped by 4 bases and J by 8 bases; unmatched bases: 8. The CDR3 has 15 amino acids. In germline, CDR1 is LGHNA, CDR2 YSLEER.

This clonotype has ten or more counts. The rearrangement links TRBV6-5 to TRBJ1-1, with TRBD1 as a possible D gene (5 bases). Trimming removed 2 bases at V and 0 bases at J, with 13 bases between. There are 16 residues in the CDR3. Germline-derived CDR1 and CDR2 are MNHEY and SVGAGI. The CDR3 spells CASSYAPGPLNTEAFF. The CDR3 coding sequence is TGTGCCAGCAGTTACGCTCCGGGACCCCTGAACACTGAAGCTTTCTTT.

The V call is TRBV11-2, the J call TRBJ2-3; tentative D call: TRBD2 (6 bases). The V end was cut by 5 bases, the J end by 8 bases, with 17 bases between. Per germline, CDR1 SGHAT and CDR2 FQNNGV. This CDR3 has 14 amino acids. The DNA for the CDR3 is TGTGCCAGCAGCGTAGTTCGGGGGAAGATTACGCAGTATTTT. The encoded protein is CASSVVRGKITQYF.

The V and J genes are TRBV4-3 and TRBJ2-6; unclear D gene. This CDR3 comprises 14 residues. Trimming stripped 1 base from V and 8 bases from J, with 9 bases between. Germline V gives CDR1 LGHNA, CDR2 YSLEER. The CDR3 nucleotides are TGCGCCAGCAGCCAAGTCCAGACCACCAACGTCCTGACTTTC. Translation: CASSQVQTTNVLTF.

The CDR3 DNA sequence: TGTGCCAGCAGTCCTCAACAGGGGGCGGGCACTGAAGCTTTCTTT. It is translated as CASSPQQGAGTEAFF. The genes are TRBV6-1 and TRBJ1-1, with TRBD1 matching over 9 bases. V trimming: 5 bases; J trimming: 4 bases; junction bases outside the gene matches: 8. CDR1 is MNHNS and CDR2 is SASEGT in the germline V gene. The CDR3 loop spans 15 amino acids.

This rearrangement joins TRBV9 to TRBJ2-1; D is unclear. Germline V gives CDR1 SGDLS, CDR2 YYNGEE. V was clipped by 0 bases and J by 8 bases, with 15 bases between them. This CDR3 is 15 amino acids long. This CDR3 is CASSVGSGRPHEQFF. CDR3 bases: TGTGCCAGCAGCGTAGGAAGTGGCAGGCCCCATGAGCAGTTCTTC. The full variable domain, with the rest looked up from reference TRBV9 and TRBJ2-1, is DSGVTQTPKHLITATGQRVTLRCSPRSGDLSVYWYQQSLDQGLQFLIQYYNGEERAKGNILERFSAQQFPDLHSELNLSSLELGDSALYFCASSVGSGRPHEQFFGPGTRLTVL.

In regard to this clonotype: A junction end diverges from the germline sequence, so it may reflect a read error. The CDR3, as DNA: TGCAGTTCTAGGGAAGTGACAGATACGCAGTATTTT. The encoded protein is CSSREVTDTQYF. The chain couples TRBV20-1 to TRBJ2-3, with unresolved D. The CDR3 covers 12 residues. Germline values: CDR1 DFQATT, CDR2 SNEGSKA (reference sequence).

The chain joins TRBV18 to TRBJ2-5; D gene ambiguous. The CDR3 extends over 15 amino acids. Germline V CDR1 and CDR2: KGHSH, LQKENI. Trimming shortened V by 2 bases and J by 1 base, and 11 bases separated the two germline ends. Here the CDR3 DNA reads TGTGCCAGCTCACCATCTAGAAACCCCCAAGAGACCCAGTACTTC. Amino acids: CASSPSRNPQETQYF.